A selection of T cell receptor beta chains follows, all from one sample in a study of T cell responses to AZD1222 COVID-19 vaccine. Only in-frame clones appear in the TCRdb table, and some are missing; sequencing was by immunoSEQ multiplex PCR. The sample holds about 190,000 clones, approximately 92% seen once. This specimen consisted of peripheral blood, obtained on day 0 of AZD1222 vaccination. These receptors all stem from an adult in good health. The CDR3 runs from the conserved cysteine through the conserved F or W. A D gene is named only where the DNA matches it firmly. Size is omitted from some rows. Given values are once, few, many or a class for expanded clones.

clone_size: NA
j_call: TRBJ1-2
v_call: TRBV18
cdr3_length: 14
d_call: NA
cdr3_aa: CASSDGPGRYGYTF
cdr3_nt: TGTGCCAGCTCGGACGGACCGGGGCGGTATGGCTACACCTTC

clone_size: NA
j_call: TRBJ1-3
v_call: TRBV3-1/TRBV3-2
cdr3_length: 16
d_call: NA
cdr3_aa: CASSQDPVGSGNTIYF
cdr3_nt: TGTGCCAGCAGCCAAGATCCAGTGGGTTCTGGAAACACCATATATTTT

clone_size: NA
j_call: TRBJ1-1
v_call: TRBV3-1/TRBV3-2
cdr3_length: 13
d_call: NA
cdr3_aa: CASSQWESTEAFF
cdr3_nt: TGTGCCAGCAGCCAATGGGAGAGCACTGAAGCTTTCTTT

clone_size: NA
j_call: TRBJ2-1
v_call: TRBV6-2/TRBV6-3
cdr3_length: 16
d_call: TRBD2
cdr3_aa: CASSYRLAGGSNEQFF
cdr3_nt: TGTGCCAGCAGTTACAGACTAGCGGGGGGGAGCAATGAGCAGTTCTTC

clone_size: NA
j_call: TRBJ1-5
v_call: TRBV12-3/TRBV12-4
cdr3_length: 12
d_call: NA
cdr3_aa: CASGTDNQPQHF
cdr3_nt: TGTGCCAGCGGGACGGACAATCAGCCCCAGCATTTT

clone_size: NA
j_call: TRBJ1-1
v_call: TRBV18
cdr3_length: 13
d_call: NA
cdr3_aa: CASSRRENTEAFF
cdr3_nt: TGTGCCAGCTCCCGACGGGAGAACACTGAAGCTTTCTTT

clone_size: NA
j_call: TRBJ1-1
v_call: TRBV9
cdr3_length: 12
d_call: NA
cdr3_aa: CASGGGNTEAFF
cdr3_nt: TGTGCCAGCGGGGGCGGAAACACTGAAGCTTTCTTT

clone_size: once
j_call: TRBJ1-2
v_call: TRBV6-4
cdr3_length: 13
d_call: NA
cdr3_aa: CASSRTVFFGYTF
cdr3_nt: TGTGCCAGCAGCCGGACAGTTTTTTTTGGCTACACCTTC

clone_size: NA
j_call: TRBJ1-2
v_call: TRBV5-1
cdr3_length: 13
d_call: NA
cdr3_aa: CASSLGGDYGYTF
cdr3_nt: TGCGCCAGCAGCTTGGGAGGGGACTATGGCTACACCTTC

clone_size: NA
j_call: TRBJ2-7
v_call: TRBV18
cdr3_length: 13
d_call: TRBD1
cdr3_aa: CATTGTGGHEQYF
cdr3_nt: TGTGCCACCACCGGGACAGGGGGTCACGAGCAGTACTTC

clone_size: once
j_call: TRBJ1-2
v_call: TRBV18
cdr3_length: 15
d_call: NA
cdr3_aa: CASSDQGPGFYGYTF
cdr3_nt: TGTGCCAGCTCAGACCAGGGCCCGGGTTTCTATGGCTACACCTTC

clone_size: NA
j_call: TRBJ1-2
v_call: TRBV7-9
cdr3_length: 16
d_call: TRBD1
cdr3_aa: CASSPRTGRGNYGYTF
cdr3_nt: TGTGCCAGCAGCCCCAGGACAGGGAGGGGAAACTATGGCTACACCTTC

clone_size: NA
j_call: TRBJ1-5
v_call: TRBV18
cdr3_length: 15
d_call: NA
cdr3_aa: CASSPGPQTYQPQHF
cdr3_nt: TGTGCCAGCTCACCGGGACCGCAGACGTATCAGCCCCAGCATTTT

clone_size: NA
j_call: TRBJ1-1
v_call: TRBV5-6
cdr3_length: 15
d_call: NA
cdr3_aa: CASSLVPGKGTEAFF
cdr3_nt: TGTGCCAGCAGCTTGGTTCCGGGTAAAGGCACTGAAGCTTTCTTT

clone_size: NA
j_call: TRBJ1-1
v_call: TRBV2
cdr3_length: 14
d_call: TRBD1
cdr3_aa: CASGAQTGGTEAFF
cdr3_nt: TGTGCCAGCGGTGCCCAGACAGGGGGCACTGAAGCTTTCTTT

clone_size: once
j_call: TRBJ1-5
v_call: TRBV10-1
cdr3_length: 19
d_call: TRBD1
cdr3_aa: CASTTGTGNFTWRNQPQHF
cdr3_nt: TGCGCCAGCACTACCGGGACAGGCAATTTTACTTGGCGCAATCAGCCCCAGCATTTT

clone_size: NA
j_call: TRBJ2-3
v_call: TRBV5-8
cdr3_length: 13
d_call: NA
cdr3_aa: CASSRGGTDTQYF
cdr3_nt: TGTGCCAGCAGCCGGGGTGGCACAGATACGCAGTATTTT

clone_size: NA
j_call: TRBJ1-2
v_call: TRBV7-9
cdr3_length: 14
d_call: NA
cdr3_aa: CASSGGRVNYGYTF
cdr3_nt: TGTGCCAGCAGCGGTGGGCGGGTTAACTATGGCTACACCTTC

clone_size: NA
j_call: TRBJ2-2
v_call: TRBV5-4
cdr3_length: 14
d_call: TRBD2
cdr3_aa: CASRGGGNTGELFF
cdr3_nt: TGTGCCAGCAGGGGCGGGGGGAACACCGGGGAGCTGTTTTTT

clone_size: NA
j_call: TRBJ1-1
v_call: TRBV10-3
cdr3_length: 13
d_call: TRBD1
cdr3_aa: CAIRQGMNTEAFF
cdr3_nt: TGTGCCATCAGACAGGGGATGAACACTGAAGCTTTCTTT

clone_size: NA
j_call: TRBJ1-1
v_call: TRBV7-8
cdr3_length: 14
d_call: NA
cdr3_aa: CASSPLGGNTEAFF
cdr3_nt: TGTGCCAGCAGTCCCCTGGGGGGGAACACTGAAGCTTTCTTT

clone_size: NA
j_call: TRBJ2-7
v_call: TRBV6-5
cdr3_length: 12
d_call: NA
cdr3_aa: CASRETADEQYF
cdr3_nt: TGTGCCAGCCGCGAGACAGCTGACGAGCAGTACTTC

clone_size: NA
j_call: TRBJ2-1
v_call: TRBV7-2
cdr3_length: 15
d_call: NA
cdr3_aa: CASSLQGLTYNEQFF
cdr3_nt: TGTGCCAGCAGCTTACAGGGTCTCACCTACAATGAGCAGTTCTTC

clone_size: NA
j_call: TRBJ2-7
v_call: TRBV7-8
cdr3_length: 17
d_call: NA
cdr3_aa: CASSLALRRQPSYEQYF
cdr3_nt: TGTGCCAGCAGCTTAGCTCTTCGGCGACAACCCTCCTACGAGCAGTACTTC

clone_size: few
j_call: TRBJ2-2
v_call: TRBV5-1
cdr3_length: 16
d_call: NA
cdr3_aa: CASSPRTRTNTGELFF
cdr3_nt: TGCGCCAGCAGCCCCCGGACAAGAACGAACACCGGGGAGCTGTTTTTT

clone_size: NA
j_call: TRBJ2-1
v_call: TRBV27
cdr3_length: 9
d_call: NA
cdr3_aa: CAKVDEQFF
cdr3_nt: TGTGCCAAAGTAGATGAGCAGTTCTTC

clone_size: few
j_call: TRBJ1-2
v_call: TRBV9
cdr3_length: 17
d_call: TRBD1
cdr3_aa: CASSAPGGGRWHYGYTF
cdr3_nt: TGTGCCAGCAGCGCCCCCGGAGGGGGCCGTTGGCACTATGGCTACACCTTC

clone_size: NA
j_call: TRBJ1-5
v_call: TRBV18
cdr3_length: 14
d_call: NA
cdr3_aa: CASSPGHNNQPQHF
cdr3_nt: TGTGCCAGCTCACCTGGGCACAACAATCAGCCCCAGCATTTT

clone_size: NA
j_call: TRBJ2-7
v_call: TRBV11-2
cdr3_length: 16
d_call: TRBD1
cdr3_aa: CASSGPGQGPSYEQYF
cdr3_nt: TGTGCCAGCAGTGGACCGGGACAGGGGCCCTCCTACGAGCAGTACTTC

clone_size: few
j_call: TRBJ2-2
v_call: TRBV2
cdr3_length: 12
d_call: NA
cdr3_aa: CASRLDTGELFF
cdr3_nt: TGTGCCAGCCGGCTAGACACCGGGGAGCTGTTTTTT

clone_size: NA
j_call: TRBJ2-3
v_call: TRBV19
cdr3_length: 16
d_call: NA
cdr3_aa: CASSIPGGLQGNTQYF
cdr3_nt: TGTGCCAGTAGTATCCCCGGGGGCTTACAGGGGAATACGCAGTATTTT

clone_size: NA
j_call: TRBJ1-5
v_call: TRBV28
cdr3_length: 14
d_call: NA
cdr3_aa: CASSLGGRNQPQHF
cdr3_nt: TGTGCCAGCAGTTTAGGAGGGCGCAATCAGCCCCAGCATTTT

clone_size: NA
j_call: TRBJ2-2
v_call: TRBV5-8
cdr3_length: 15
d_call: NA
cdr3_aa: CASSLGLLNTGELFF
cdr3_nt: TGTGCCAGCAGCTTGGGTTTGCTGAACACCGGGGAGCTGTTTTTT

clone_size: NA
j_call: TRBJ1-2
v_call: TRBV24-1
cdr3_length: 17
d_call: NA
cdr3_aa: CATSDFAPDGHTYGYTF
cdr3_nt: TGTGCCACCAGTGATTTTGCTCCAGACGGACATACCTATGGCTACACCTTC

clone_size: NA
j_call: TRBJ2-1
v_call: TRBV6-6
cdr3_length: 17
d_call: TRBD2
cdr3_aa: CASSREAGVRLYNEQFF
cdr3_nt: TGTGCCAGCAGCCGAGAAGCGGGGGTAAGATTATACAATGAGCAGTTCTTC

clone_size: NA
j_call: TRBJ2-2
v_call: TRBV24-1
cdr3_length: 16
d_call: NA
cdr3_aa: CATSDFRGKNTGELFF
cdr3_nt: TGTGCCACCAGTGATTTTCGGGGGAAGAACACCGGGGAGCTGTTTTTT

clone_size: NA
j_call: TRBJ1-2
v_call: TRBV18
cdr3_length: 14
d_call: NA
cdr3_aa: CASSPSGGNYGYTF
cdr3_nt: TGTGCCAGCTCACCATCTGGGGGGAACTATGGCTACACCTTC

clone_size: NA
j_call: TRBJ1-4
v_call: TRBV19
cdr3_length: 16
d_call: TRBD1
cdr3_aa: CASSKRQGTTNEKLFF
cdr3_nt: TGTGCCAGTAGTAAACGACAGGGAACAACTAATGAAAAACTGTTTTTT

clone_size: NA
j_call: TRBJ1-2
v_call: TRBV19
cdr3_length: 19
d_call: NA
cdr3_aa: CASSIDIAPQLIGLGGYTF
cdr3_nt: TGTGCCAGTAGTATAGATATAGCACCCCAACTTATAGGGCTCGGTGGCTACACCTTC

clone_size: NA
j_call: TRBJ1-6
v_call: TRBV10-3
cdr3_length: 14
d_call: TRBD1
cdr3_aa: CAISPGQTNSPLHF
cdr3_nt: TGTGCCATCAGTCCGGGACAGACGAATTCACCCCTCCACTTT

clone_size: NA
j_call: TRBJ1-4
v_call: TRBV2
cdr3_length: 13
d_call: NA
cdr3_aa: CASSEYFNEKLFF
cdr3_nt: TGTGCCAGCAGTGAATACTTTAATGAAAAACTGTTTTTT

clone_size: once
j_call: TRBJ2-5
v_call: TRBV15
cdr3_length: 15
d_call: NA
cdr3_aa: CATSRGQAGGETQYF
cdr3_nt: TGTGCCACCAGCAGGGGGCAGGCTGGGGGGGAGACCCAGTACTTC

clone_size: once
j_call: TRBJ2-7
v_call: TRBV15
cdr3_length: 14
d_call: TRBD1
cdr3_aa: CATSRGRQGVEQYF
cdr3_nt: TGTGCCACCAGCAGAGGCAGACAGGGAGTCGAGCAGTACTTC

clone_size: NA
j_call: TRBJ2-7
v_call: TRBV18
cdr3_length: 12
d_call: TRBD1
cdr3_aa: CASSPQGDEQYF
cdr3_nt: TGTGCCAGCTCACCCCAGGGGGACGAGCAGTACTTC

clone_size: NA
j_call: TRBJ1-1
v_call: TRBV3-1/TRBV3-2
cdr3_length: 12
d_call: NA
cdr3_aa: CASSQDAGRAFF
cdr3_nt: TGTGCCAGCAGCCAAGATGCAGGGCGGGCTTTCTTT

clone_size: once
j_call: TRBJ2-5
v_call: TRBV2
cdr3_length: 15
d_call: NA
cdr3_aa: CASSEFYGAGETQYF
cdr3_nt: TGTGCCAGCAGTGAATTTTACGGCGCGGGAGAGACCCAGTACTTC

clone_size: NA
j_call: TRBJ2-1
v_call: TRBV19
cdr3_length: 17
d_call: NA
cdr3_aa: CASSITTRANSYNEQFF
cdr3_nt: TGTGCCAGTAGTATAACTACTCGGGCGAACTCCTACAATGAGCAGTTCTTC

clone_size: NA
j_call: TRBJ1-4
v_call: TRBV18
cdr3_length: 14
d_call: TRBD1
cdr3_aa: CASSRGTGNEKLFF
cdr3_nt: TGTGCCAGCTCACGTGGGACAGGCAATGAAAAACTGTTTTTT

clone_size: NA
j_call: TRBJ1-3
v_call: TRBV6-5
cdr3_length: 14
d_call: NA
cdr3_aa: CASSPALAGNTIYF
cdr3_nt: TGTGCCAGCAGCCCCGCCCTGGCTGGAAACACCATATATTTT